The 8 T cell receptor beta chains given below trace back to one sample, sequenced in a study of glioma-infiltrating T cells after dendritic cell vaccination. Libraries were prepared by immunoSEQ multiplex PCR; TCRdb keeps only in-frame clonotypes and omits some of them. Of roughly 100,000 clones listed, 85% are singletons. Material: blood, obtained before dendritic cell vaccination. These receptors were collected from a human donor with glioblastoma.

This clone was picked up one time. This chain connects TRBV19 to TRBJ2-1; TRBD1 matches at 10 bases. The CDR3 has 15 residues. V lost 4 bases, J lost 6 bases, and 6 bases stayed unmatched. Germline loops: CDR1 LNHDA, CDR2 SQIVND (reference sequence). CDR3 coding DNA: TGTGCCAGTAGTAGACAGGGGGCCGAGGGCAATGAGCAGTTCTTC. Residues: CASSRQGAEGNEQFF. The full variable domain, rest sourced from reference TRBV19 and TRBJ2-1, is DGGITQSPKYLFRKEGQNVTLSCEQNLNHDAMYWYRQDPGQGLRLIYYSQIVNDFQKGDIAEGYSVSREKKESFPLTVTSAQKNPTAFYLCASSRQGAEGNEQFFGPGTRLTVL.

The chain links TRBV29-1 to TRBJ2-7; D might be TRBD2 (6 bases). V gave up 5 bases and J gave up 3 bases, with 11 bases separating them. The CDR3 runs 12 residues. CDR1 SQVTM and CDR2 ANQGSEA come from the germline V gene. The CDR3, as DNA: TGCAGCGTTAATCTTAGCGGCTACGAGCAGTACTTC. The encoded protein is CSVNLSGYEQYF.

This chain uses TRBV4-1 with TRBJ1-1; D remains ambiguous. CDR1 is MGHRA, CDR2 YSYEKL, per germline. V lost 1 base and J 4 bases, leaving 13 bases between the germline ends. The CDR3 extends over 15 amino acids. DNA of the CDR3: TGCGCCAGCAGCCAAGGGGGAGGGTTGATCACTGAAGCTTTCTTT. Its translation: CASSQGGGLITEAFF.

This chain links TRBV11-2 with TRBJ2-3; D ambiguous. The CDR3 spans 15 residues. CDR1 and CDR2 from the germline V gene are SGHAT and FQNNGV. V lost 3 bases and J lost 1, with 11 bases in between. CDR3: CASSFGASGTDTQYF. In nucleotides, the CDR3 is TGTGCCAGCAGCTTCGGCGCGAGCGGCACAGATACGCAGTATTTT.

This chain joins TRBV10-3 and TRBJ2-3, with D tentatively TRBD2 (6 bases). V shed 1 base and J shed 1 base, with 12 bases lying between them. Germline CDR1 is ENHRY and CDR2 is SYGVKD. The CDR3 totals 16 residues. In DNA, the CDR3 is TGTGCCATCAGTGAGTATGAGGCTAGCGGCACAGATACGCAGTATTTT. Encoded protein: CAISEYEASGTDTQYF.

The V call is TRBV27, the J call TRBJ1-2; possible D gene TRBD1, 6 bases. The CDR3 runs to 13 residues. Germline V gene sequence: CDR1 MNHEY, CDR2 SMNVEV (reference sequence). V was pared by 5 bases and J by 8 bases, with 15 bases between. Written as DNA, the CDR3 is TGTGCCAGCAGTCCCTGGACAGTTGGAGGCTACACCTTC. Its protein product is CASSPWTVGGYTF.

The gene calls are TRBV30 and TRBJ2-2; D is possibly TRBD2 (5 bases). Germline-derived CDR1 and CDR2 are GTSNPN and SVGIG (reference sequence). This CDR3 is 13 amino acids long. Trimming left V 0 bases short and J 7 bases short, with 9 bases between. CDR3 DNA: TGTGCCTGGAGTGTACCGGGAATCGGGGAGCTGTTTTTT. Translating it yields CAWSVPGIGELFF.

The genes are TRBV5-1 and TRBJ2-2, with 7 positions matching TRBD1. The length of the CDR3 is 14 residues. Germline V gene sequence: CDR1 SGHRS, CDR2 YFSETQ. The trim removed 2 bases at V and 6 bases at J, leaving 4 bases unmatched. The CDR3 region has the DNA TGCGCCAGCAGCTTCACAGGGGACGCCGGGGAGCTGTTTTTT. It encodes CASSFTGDAGELFF. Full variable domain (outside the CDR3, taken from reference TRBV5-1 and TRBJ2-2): KAGVTQTPRYLIKTRGQQVTLSCSPISGHRSVSWYQQTPGQGLQFLFEYFSETQRNKGNFPGRFSGRQFSNSRSEMNVSTLELGDSALYLCASSFTGDAGELFFGEGSRLTVL.